This TCR beta chain was captured in a study of T cell responses to AZD1222 COVID-19 vaccine. General study findings and limits: Scientists sampled the repertoires only once the peak T cell response had passed. An increase in Spike-specific TCR breadth and depth was observed after two AZD1222 doses.

Comments on this clone: Antigen: not known.

Here immunoSEQ multiplex PCR was the method, and the copy in TCRdb shows in-frame clones only, minus some. This table holds about 140,000 clones, more than 70% found once. Germline CDR1 MDHEN, CDR2 SYDVKM. V lost 4 bases, J lost 3 bases, and 9 bases lay in between. The CDR3 consists of 13 residues. The sequence derives from an adult who received the AZD1222 COVID-19 vaccine. This rearrangement joins TRBV28 to TRBJ1-1; D uncertain. The sequencing used peripheral blood, collected 28 days after the second AZD1222 dose. CDR3 region: CASSSEWDTEAFF. DNA for the CDR3: TGTGCCAGCAGTTCCGAATGGGACACTGAAGCTTTCTTT.